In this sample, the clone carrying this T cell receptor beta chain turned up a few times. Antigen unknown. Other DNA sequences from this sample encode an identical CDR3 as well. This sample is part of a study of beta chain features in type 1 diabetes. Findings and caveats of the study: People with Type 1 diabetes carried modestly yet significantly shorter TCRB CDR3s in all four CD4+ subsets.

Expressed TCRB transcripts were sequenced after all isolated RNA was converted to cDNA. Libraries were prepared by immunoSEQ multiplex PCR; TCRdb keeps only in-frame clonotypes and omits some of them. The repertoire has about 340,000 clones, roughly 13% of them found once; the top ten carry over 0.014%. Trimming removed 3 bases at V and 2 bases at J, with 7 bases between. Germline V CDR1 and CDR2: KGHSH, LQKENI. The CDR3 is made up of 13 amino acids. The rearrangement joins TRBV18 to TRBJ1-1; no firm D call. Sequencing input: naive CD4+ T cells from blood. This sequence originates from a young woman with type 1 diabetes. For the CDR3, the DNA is TGTGCCAGCTCACCGGCGGGAAACACTGAAGCTTTCTTT. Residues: CASSPAGNTEAFF.